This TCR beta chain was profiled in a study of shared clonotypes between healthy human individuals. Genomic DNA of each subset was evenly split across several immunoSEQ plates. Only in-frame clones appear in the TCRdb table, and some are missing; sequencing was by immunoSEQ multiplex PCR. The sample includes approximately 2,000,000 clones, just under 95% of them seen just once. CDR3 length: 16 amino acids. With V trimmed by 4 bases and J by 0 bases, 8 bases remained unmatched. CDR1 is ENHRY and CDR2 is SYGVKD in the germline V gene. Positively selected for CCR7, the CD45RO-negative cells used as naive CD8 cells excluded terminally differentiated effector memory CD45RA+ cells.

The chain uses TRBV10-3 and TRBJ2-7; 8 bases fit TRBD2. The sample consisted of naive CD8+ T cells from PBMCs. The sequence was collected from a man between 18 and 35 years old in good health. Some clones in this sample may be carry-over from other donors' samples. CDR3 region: CAISAPSSGSSYEQYF. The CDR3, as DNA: TGTGCCATCAGTGCCCCCTCCAGCGGGAGCTCCTACGAGCAGTACTTC.